The 9 T cell receptor beta chains in this list originate from one sample, sequenced in a study of T cells expressing NK-cell markers. TCRdb reprocessed the 5' RACE reads and stores each CDR3 protein as one record, lacking DNA. Listed are about 260,000 distinct CDR3 sequences; roughly 4.2% falls within the top ten. Input material: blood T cells: a sorted CD56 or NKG2C T cell subset, CD4+ or CD8+ T cells, or bulk PBMC T cells (not recorded which). These receptors came from a woman aged 18-69 years in good health.

This chain links TRBV6-6 with TRBJ2-5. The CDR3 spans 12 residues. Germline CDR1 and CDR2: MNHNY and SVGAGI (reference sequence). The CDR3 is CASSYSLETQYF.

V gene TRBV5-1 combines with J gene TRBJ1-2; TCRdb returns TRBD1, unconfirmable since there is no DNA. CDR1 is SGHRS, CDR2 YFSETQ, per germline. The CDR3 extends over 15 amino acids. CDR3: CASSRSQGKEYGYTF.

The chain joins TRBV28 to TRBJ1-1; with no DNA, the TCRdb D assignment of TRBD1 cannot be verified. CDR1 is MDHEN and CDR2 is SYDVKM in the germline V gene. This CDR3 has 12 residues. The CDR3 protein is CATWGKGTEAFF.

This sequence joins TRBV25-1 and TRBJ2-7. CDR3 length equals 12 residues. CDR1 and CDR2 (germline): MGHDK, SYGVNS. CDR3 region: CASRLRGYEQYF.

The rearrangement uses TRBV29-1 and TRBJ2-3. CDR3 length: 12 residues. Germline-derived CDR1 and CDR2 are SQVTM and ANQGSEA. CDR3 amino acids: CSVEDHTDTQYF.

The rearrangement links TRBV6-1 to TRBJ1-2. This CDR3 has 15 amino acids. Germline CDR1 reads MNHNS; CDR2 reads SASEGT. CDR3 sequence reads: CASGLRASSNYGYTF.

The chain has TRBV7-2 and TRBJ2-5. The CDR3 covers 15 residues. Germline lookup yields CDR1 SGHTA and CDR2 FQGNSA. CDR3: CASGLARGFQETQYF.

This chain links TRBV7-6 with TRBJ2-1; TCRdb's D call, TRBD2, is unchecked because there is no DNA. CDR1 SGHVS and CDR2 FNYEAQ come from the germline V gene. The CDR3 totals 17 residues. CDR3 loop: CASSLGGREGGGNEQFF.

The chain combines TRBV18 with TRBJ2-3. Germline CDR1 reads KGHSH; CDR2 reads LQKENI. The CDR3 has 16 residues. The CDR3 sequence: CASSPPRGTSTDTQYF.